These 17 T cell receptor beta chains originate from one sample sequenced in a study of T cells after yellow fever vaccination (dated by TCRdb to about 2019). According to the study, the label for this sample's treatment or condition signals: live attenuated yellow fever vaccine strain. Library preparation used 5' RACE. Reads for this sample came from an Illumina NovaSeq 6000. TCRdb reworked the public reads: Q25 trimming with fastp, MiXCR clone assembly, productive beta chains retained. Under each unique CDR3 protein, matching rows form one entry showing the most common genes and DNA. Counted in this sample were more than 95,000 distinct CDR3 sequences; about 8.8% of them appeared once. The ten largest clones represent 30% to 40% of the sample. The sample was CD8+ T cells sorted from PBMCs, taken on the day of the yellow fever booster vaccination. The receptor source for this set is a man aged 18 to 30 who received the YFV17D yellow fever vaccine.

This rearrangement joins TRBV9 to TRBJ1-1, with D possibly being TRBD1 (6 bases). Germline assignment: CDR1 SGDLS and CDR2 YYNGEE. The CDR3 spans 14 residues. The germline V and J ends were trimmed by 3 bases and 0 bases, with 9 bases remaining between them. In nucleotides, the CDR3 is TGTGCCAGCAGCGAGGAGGGGGTGAACACTGAAGCTTTCTTT. It codes for CASSEEGVNTEAFF. The variable domain in full, with the rest retrieved from reference TRBV9 and TRBJ1-1, is DSGVTQTPKHLITATGQRVTLRCSPRSGDLSVYWYQQSLDQGLQFLIQYYNGEERAKGNILERFSAQQFPDLHSELNLSSLELGDSALYFCASSEEGVNTEAFFGQGTRLTVV.

This chain connects TRBV7-6 to TRBJ2-7; 8 bases line up with TRBD2. After removal of 4 bases from V and 0 bases from J, the junction contained 8 bases not matched to a gene. This CDR3 is built from 16 residues. Germline V CDR1 and CDR2: SGHVS, FNYEAQ. The CDR3 DNA is TGTGCCAGCAGCTCTCCGGGGCGGGGGGCCTCCTACGAGCAGTACTTC. It codes for CASSSPGRGASYEQYF.

In this sample, this clonotype turned up a few times. The chain recombines TRBV4-3 with TRBJ1-3; no clear D. This CDR3 is built from 16 residues. Trimming left V 0 bases short and J 0 bases short, with 9 bases between. CDR1 is LGHNA and CDR2 is YSLEER in the germline V gene. CDR3 amino acids: CASSQEGVLSGNTIYF. CDR3 nucleotides: TGCGCCAGCAGCCAAGAAGGCGTGCTCTCTGGAAACACCATATATTTT.

The chain recombines TRBV10-3 with TRBJ2-1; 9 bases line up with TRBD1. The length of the CDR3 is 17 residues. CDR1 and CDR2 from the germline V gene are ENHRY and SYGVKD. V gave up 3 bases and J gave up 0 bases; unmatched junction bases: 6. CDR3: CAISEPDRGSSYNEQFF. CDR3 bases: TGTGCCATCAGTGAACCCGACAGGGGGTCCTCCTACAATGAGCAGTTCTTC.

This clonotype has a count of ten or more. The genes are TRBV10-3 and TRBJ1-1; TRBD1 agrees at 7 bases. The length of the CDR3 is 13 residues. The V gene end was trimmed by 6 bases and the J gene end by 1 base; junction bases not matched to a gene: 2. Germline lookup yields CDR1 ENHRY and CDR2 SYGVKD. CDR3 bases: TGTGCCATCAGGGCAGGGGGGAACACTGAAGCTTTCTTT. As protein: CAIRAGGNTEAFF.

This clonotype occurred many times. An end of the junction differs from the germline gene, which may be a read error. The chain joins TRBV7-9 to TRBJ2-1; TRBD1 agrees at 7 bases. The CDR3 contains 11 residues. Germline V gene lookup returns CDR1 SEHNR and CDR2 FQNEAQ (reference sequence). DNA of the CDR3: TGTGCCAGCAGCTCCTCGGGGCAGGGGGTCTTC. Its translation: CASSSSGQGVF. Based on the CDR3 plus reference TRBV7-9 and TRBJ2-1, the full variable domain is DTGVSQNPRHKITKRGQNVTFRCDPISEHNRLYWYRQTLGQGPEFLTYFQNEAQLEKSRLLSDRFSAERPKGSFSTLEIQRTEQGDSAMYLCASSSSGQGVFGPGTRLTVL.

The rearrangement joins TRBV7-9 to TRBJ2-2, with unresolved D. The CDR3 sequence is 14 residues long. The germline V and J ends were trimmed by 2 bases and 7 bases, with 11 bases remaining between them. The V gene's germline CDR1 is SEHNR and CDR2 FQNEAQ (reference sequence). The chain's CDR3 is CASSLYGRDGELFF. The CDR3 DNA reads TGTGCCAGCAGCTTATATGGAAGGGACGGGGAGCTGTTTTTT.

This clonotype has more than one count but fewer than ten. The genes are TRBV9 and TRBJ2-5; maybe TRBD2 (5 bases). This CDR3 comprises 14 residues. V was trimmed by 0 bases and J by 5 bases, leaving 11 bases between them. Germline lookup yields CDR1 SGDLS and CDR2 YYNGEE. CDR3 nucleotide sequence: TGTGCCAGCAGCGTAGACGGGGTGTCCGAGACCCAGTACTTC. The encoded protein is CASSVDGVSETQYF.

This clonotype has only a few counts. The chain recombines TRBV10-3 with TRBJ2-5; tentatively, D is TRBD2 (5 bases). The V end was cut by 5 bases, the J end by 0 bases, with 10 bases between. The CDR3 spans 14 residues. Per germline, CDR1 ENHRY and CDR2 SYGVKD. The CDR3 coding sequence is TGTGCCATCAGTCCGGGGAGTAACCAAGAGACCCAGTACTTC. Translation: CAISPGSNQETQYF.

This chain connects TRBV4-1 to TRBJ1-3; unclear D gene. CDR1 is MGHRA and CDR2 is YSYEKL in the germline V gene. The CDR3 has 15 residues. The V and J ends lost 1 base and 3 bases respectively, with 10 bases between them. The CDR3 spells CASSQAHLDGNTIYF. The DNA of the CDR3 is TGCGCCAGCAGCCAAGCACATCTAGATGGAAACACCATATATTTT.

The chain links TRBV5-4 to TRBJ1-5; D is undetermined. The germline V gene has CDR1 SGHNT and CDR2 YYREEE (reference sequence). The V gene lost 5 bases and the J gene lost 1 base, with 10 bases spanning the gap. This CDR3 has 14 amino acids. The CDR3 DNA follows: TGTGCCAGCAGTCTAGGGCCCAGCAATCAGCCCCAGCATTTT. As protein: CASSLGPSNQPQHF.

This clonotype was counted between two and nine times. For the CDR3, the DNA is TGCGCCAGCAGCCAAGCTAGAGATGGCACAGATACGCAGTATTTT. It translates to CASSQARDGTDTQYF. The V and J genes are TRBV4-3 and TRBJ2-3, with no clear D. The CDR3 loop spans 15 amino acids. The germline V gene has CDR1 LGHNA and CDR2 YSLEER. The V end lost 1 base, the J end lost 1 base, and 9 bases lay between the germline ends.

The V call is TRBV4-1, the J call TRBJ1-5; D unclear. CDR1 and CDR2 from the germline V gene are MGHRA and YSYEKL. This CDR3 is 11 amino acids long. The V end lost 5 bases, the J end lost 11 bases, and 10 bases lay between the germline ends. In nucleotides, the CDR3 is TGCGCCAGCAGCGCGGAAGGATCCCAGCATTTT. It translates to CASSAEGSQHF.

This clonotype was recorded a few times. V and J are TRBV9 and TRBJ2-3; TRBD2 agrees at 8 bases. The CDR3 runs 15 residues. Germline assignment: CDR1 SGDLS and CDR2 YYNGEE. Trimming took 1 base from V and 6 from J; bases not matched to a gene: 7. The DNA of the CDR3 is TGTGCCAGCAGCGTAAGTAGCGGGGCCCTGGATACGCAGTATTTT. The encoded protein is CASSVSSGALDTQYF.

This clonotype was seen a handful of times. CDR3 sequence: CASSFPGWGQNYGYTF. The CDR3 DNA follows: TGTGCCAGCAGCTTCCCCGGGTGGGGGCAGAACTATGGCTACACCTTC. The V and J genes are TRBV7-9 and TRBJ1-2; tentative D call: TRBD1 (6 bases). V was cut by 3 bases and J by 2 bases, with 16 bases left in between. This CDR3 is 16 amino acids long. The germline CDR1 and CDR2 sequences are SEHNR and FQNEAQ (reference sequence).

This chain links TRBV29-1 with TRBJ1-2; D gene uncertain. V was trimmed by 6 bases and J by 4 bases, leaving 9 bases between them. This CDR3 is 11 amino acids long. Germline CDR1 is SQVTM and CDR2 is ANQGSEA. In nucleotides, the CDR3 is TGCAGCGTCCAGGCGCTCTATGGCTACACCTTC. It codes for CSVQALYGYTF.

This clonotype occurred a few times. In nucleotides, the CDR3 is TGTGCCAGCAGCTTCGCTTTCGCTAGCGAAGAGACCCAGTACTTC. Protein: CASSFAFASEETQYF. The chain has TRBV11-2 and TRBJ2-5; D is possibly TRBD2 (6 bases). Per germline, CDR1 SGHAT and CDR2 FQNNGV. V shed 3 bases and J shed 3 bases, with 14 bases lying between them. The CDR3 is 15 residues long.